The entry below gives a single T cell receptor (beta chain) sequence along with its context. The entry originates in a study of PD-L1 blockade in urothelial cancer. This CDR3 region has 16 residues. The germline gives CDR1 SGHNT, CDR2 YYREEE (reference sequence). The trim removed 9 bases at V and 4 bases at J, leaving 11 bases unmatched. Spiked synthetic TCR analogs estimated absolute template abundance per PCR. The repertoire was sequenced with immunoSEQ multiplex PCR; TCRdb's copy has only in-frame clones and lacks some. The table has around 50,000 clones, around 84% seen once. Time point meaning: pretreatment peripheral blood. Urothelial carcinoma affected the patients, and it was locally advanced or metastatic.

The source was PBMCs, collected around atezolizumab (anti-PD-L1) treatment. This clonotype originated in a middle-aged man with urothelial cancer. The gene calls are TRBV5-4 and TRBJ2-5; 14 nucleotides line up with TRBD2. In DNA, the CDR3 is TGTGCCACAGGGACTAGCGGGGGTGTTCGAGCAGAGACCCAGTACTTC. This encodes CATGTSGGVRAETQYF.